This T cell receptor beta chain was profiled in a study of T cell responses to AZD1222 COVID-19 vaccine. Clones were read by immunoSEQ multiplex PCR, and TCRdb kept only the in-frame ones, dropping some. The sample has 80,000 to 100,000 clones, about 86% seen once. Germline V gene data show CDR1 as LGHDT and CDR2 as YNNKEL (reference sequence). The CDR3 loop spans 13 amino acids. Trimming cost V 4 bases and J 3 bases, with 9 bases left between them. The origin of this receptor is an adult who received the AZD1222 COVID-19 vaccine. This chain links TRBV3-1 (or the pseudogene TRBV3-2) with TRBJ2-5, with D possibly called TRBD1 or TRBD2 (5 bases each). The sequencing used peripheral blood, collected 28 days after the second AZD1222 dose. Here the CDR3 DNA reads TGTGCCAGCAGCCGATTGGGGGAAGAGACCCAGTACTTC. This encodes CASSRLGEETQYF.